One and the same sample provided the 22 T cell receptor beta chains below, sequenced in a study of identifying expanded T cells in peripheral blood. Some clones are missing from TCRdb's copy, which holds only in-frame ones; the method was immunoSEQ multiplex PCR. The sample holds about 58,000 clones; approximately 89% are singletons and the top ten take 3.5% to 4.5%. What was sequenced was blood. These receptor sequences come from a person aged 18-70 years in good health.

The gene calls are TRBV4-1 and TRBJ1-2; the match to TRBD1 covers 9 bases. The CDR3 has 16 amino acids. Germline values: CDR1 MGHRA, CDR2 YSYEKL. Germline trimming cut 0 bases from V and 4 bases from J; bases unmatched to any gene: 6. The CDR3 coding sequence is TGCGCCAGCAGCCAAGAAGTGCGGGACAGGGCCTATGGCTACACCTTC. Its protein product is CASSQEVRDRAYGYTF.

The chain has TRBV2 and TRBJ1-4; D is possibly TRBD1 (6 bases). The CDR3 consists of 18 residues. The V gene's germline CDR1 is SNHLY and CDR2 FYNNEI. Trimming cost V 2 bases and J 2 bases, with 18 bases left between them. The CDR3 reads CASSERDIGRTTNEKLFF. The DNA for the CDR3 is TGTGCCAGCAGTGAACGGGACATAGGACGGACTACTAATGAAAAACTGTTTTTT.

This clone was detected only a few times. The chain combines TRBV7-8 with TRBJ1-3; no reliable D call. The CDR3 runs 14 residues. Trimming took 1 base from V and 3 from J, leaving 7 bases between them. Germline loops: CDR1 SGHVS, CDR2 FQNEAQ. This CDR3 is CASSLGRNGNTIYF. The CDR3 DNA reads TGTGCCAGCAGCTTAGGCCGGAATGGAAACACCATATATTTT.

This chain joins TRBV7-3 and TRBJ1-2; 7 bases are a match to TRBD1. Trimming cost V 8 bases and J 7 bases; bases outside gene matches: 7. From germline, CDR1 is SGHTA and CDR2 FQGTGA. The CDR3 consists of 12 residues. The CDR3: CASGDRARGYTF. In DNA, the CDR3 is TGTGCCAGCGGAGACAGGGCGCGTGGCTACACCTTC.

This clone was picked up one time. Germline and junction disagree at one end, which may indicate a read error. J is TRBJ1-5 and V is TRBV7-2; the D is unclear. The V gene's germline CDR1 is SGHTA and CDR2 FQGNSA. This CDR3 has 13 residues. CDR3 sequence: CASSLVGDQSQHF. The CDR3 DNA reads TGTGCCAGCAGCTTAGTTGGCGATCAGTCCCAGCATTTT.

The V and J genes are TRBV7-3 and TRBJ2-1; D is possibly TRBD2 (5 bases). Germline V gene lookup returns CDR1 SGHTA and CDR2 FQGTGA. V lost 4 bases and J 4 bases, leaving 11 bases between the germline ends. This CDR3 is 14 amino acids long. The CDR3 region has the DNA TGTGCCAGCAGCTCCGAGGGTGGGTACAATGAGCAGTTCTTC. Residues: CASSSEGGYNEQFF.

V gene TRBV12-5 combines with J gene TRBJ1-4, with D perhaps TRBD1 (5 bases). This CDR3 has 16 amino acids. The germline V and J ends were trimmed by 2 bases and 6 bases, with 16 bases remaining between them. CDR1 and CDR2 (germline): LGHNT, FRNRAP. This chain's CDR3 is CASGLRRGLEHEKLFF. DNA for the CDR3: TGTGCTAGTGGTTTGAGGAGGGGCCTGGAACATGAAAAACTGTTTTTT. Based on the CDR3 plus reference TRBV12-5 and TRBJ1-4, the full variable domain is DARVTQTPRHKVTEMGQEVTMRCQPILGHNTVFWYRQTMMQGLELLAYFRNRAPLDDSGMPKDRFSAEMPDATLATLKIQPSEPRDSAVYFCASGLRRGLEHEKLFFGSGTQLSVL.

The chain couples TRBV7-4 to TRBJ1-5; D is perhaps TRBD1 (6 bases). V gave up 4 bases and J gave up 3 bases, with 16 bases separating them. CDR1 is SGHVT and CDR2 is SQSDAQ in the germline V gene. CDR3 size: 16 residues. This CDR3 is CASSSYREAYNQPQHF. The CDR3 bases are TGTGCCAGCAGCTCCTACAGGGAAGCCTACAATCAGCCCCAGCATTTT.

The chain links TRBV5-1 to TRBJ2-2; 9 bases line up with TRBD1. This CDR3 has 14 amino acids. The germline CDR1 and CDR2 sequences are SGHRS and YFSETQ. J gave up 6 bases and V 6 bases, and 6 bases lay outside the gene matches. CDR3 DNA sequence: TGCGCCAGCACCCCCGGACAGGGGCCCGGGGAGCTGTTTTTT. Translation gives CASTPGQGPGELFF.

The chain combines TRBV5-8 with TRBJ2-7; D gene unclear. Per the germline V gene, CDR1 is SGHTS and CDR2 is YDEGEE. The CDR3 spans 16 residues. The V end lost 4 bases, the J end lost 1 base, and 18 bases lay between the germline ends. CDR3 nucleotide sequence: TGTGCCAGCAGCCCGGCTGGTGGATCCCTTTCCTACGAGCAGTACTTC. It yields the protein CASSPAGGSLSYEQYF. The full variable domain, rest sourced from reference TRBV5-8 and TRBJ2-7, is EAGVTQSPTHLIKTRGQQATLRCSPISGHTSVYWYQQALGLGLQFLLWYDEGEERNRGNFPPRFSGRQFPNYSSELNVNALELEDSALYLCASSPAGGSLSYEQYFGPGTRLTVT.

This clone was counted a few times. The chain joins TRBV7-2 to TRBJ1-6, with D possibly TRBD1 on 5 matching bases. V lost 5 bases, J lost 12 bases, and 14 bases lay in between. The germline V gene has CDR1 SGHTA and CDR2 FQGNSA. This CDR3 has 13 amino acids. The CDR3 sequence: CASSPTGALPLHF. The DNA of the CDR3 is TGTGCCAGCAGCCCAACCGGGGCACTACCCCTCCACTTT.

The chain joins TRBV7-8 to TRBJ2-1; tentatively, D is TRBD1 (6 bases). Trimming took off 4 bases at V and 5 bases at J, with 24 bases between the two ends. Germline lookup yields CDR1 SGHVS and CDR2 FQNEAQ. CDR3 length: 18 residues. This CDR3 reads CASSSSSTGAGADNEQFF. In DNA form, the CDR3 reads TGTGCCAGCAGCTCGTCATCTACCGGGGCAGGGGCGGACAATGAGCAGTTCTTC. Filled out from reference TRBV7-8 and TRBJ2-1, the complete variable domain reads GAGVSQSPRYKVAKRGQDVALRCDPISGHVSLFWYQQALGQGPEFLTYFQNEAQLDKSGLPSDRFFAERPEGSVSTLKIQRTQQEDSAVYLCASSSSSTGAGADNEQFFGPGTRLTVL.

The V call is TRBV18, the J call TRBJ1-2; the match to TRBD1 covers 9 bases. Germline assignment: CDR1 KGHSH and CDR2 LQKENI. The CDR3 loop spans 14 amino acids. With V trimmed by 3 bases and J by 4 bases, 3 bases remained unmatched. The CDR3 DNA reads TGTGCCAGCTCACCGTCGACAGGGGGCTATGGCTACACCTTC. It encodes CASSPSTGGYGYTF. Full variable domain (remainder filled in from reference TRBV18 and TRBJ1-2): NAGVMQNPRHLVRRRGQEARLRCSPMKGHSHVYWYRQLPEEGLKFMVYLQKENIIDESGMPKERFSAEFPKEGPSILRIQQVVRGDSAAYFCASSPSTGGYGYTFGSGTRLTVV.

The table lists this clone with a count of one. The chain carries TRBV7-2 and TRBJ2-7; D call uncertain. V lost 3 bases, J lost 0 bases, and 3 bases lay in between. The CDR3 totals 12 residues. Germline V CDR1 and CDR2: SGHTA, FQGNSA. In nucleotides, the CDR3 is TGTGCCAGCAGCTTTACCTCCTACGAGCAGTACTTC. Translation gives CASSFTSYEQYF.

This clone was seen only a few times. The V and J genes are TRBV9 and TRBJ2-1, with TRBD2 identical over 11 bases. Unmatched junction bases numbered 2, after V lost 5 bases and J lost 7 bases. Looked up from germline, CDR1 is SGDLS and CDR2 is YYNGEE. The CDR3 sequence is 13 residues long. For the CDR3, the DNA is TGTGCCAGCAGGACTAGCGGGACTAATGAGCAGTTCTTC. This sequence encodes CASRTSGTNEQFF.

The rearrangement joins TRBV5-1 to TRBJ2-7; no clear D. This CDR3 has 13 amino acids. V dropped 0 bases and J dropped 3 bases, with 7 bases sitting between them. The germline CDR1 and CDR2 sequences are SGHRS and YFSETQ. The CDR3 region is CASSLDSFYEQYF. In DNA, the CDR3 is TGCGCCAGCAGCTTGGACAGTTTCTACGAGCAGTACTTC.

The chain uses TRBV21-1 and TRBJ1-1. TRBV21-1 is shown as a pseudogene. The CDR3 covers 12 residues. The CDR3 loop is CASSKDNYEAFF. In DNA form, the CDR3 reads TGTGCCAGCAGCAAAGACAACTATGAAGCTTTCTTT.

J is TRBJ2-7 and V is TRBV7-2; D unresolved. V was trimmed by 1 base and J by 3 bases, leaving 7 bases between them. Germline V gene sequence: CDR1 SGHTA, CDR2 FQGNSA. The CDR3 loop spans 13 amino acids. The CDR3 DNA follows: TGTGCCAGCAGCTTAGACAGATTCTACGAGCAGTACTTC. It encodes CASSLDRFYEQYF.

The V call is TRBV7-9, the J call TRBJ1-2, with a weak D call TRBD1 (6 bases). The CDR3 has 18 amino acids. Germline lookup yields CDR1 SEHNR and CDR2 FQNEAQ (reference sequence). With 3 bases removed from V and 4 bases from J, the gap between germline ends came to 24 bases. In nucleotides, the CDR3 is TGTGCCAGCAGCTTCAATCATCGGGGGGGCGGAGTACCCTATGGCTACACCTTC. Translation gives CASSFNHRGGGVPYGYTF.

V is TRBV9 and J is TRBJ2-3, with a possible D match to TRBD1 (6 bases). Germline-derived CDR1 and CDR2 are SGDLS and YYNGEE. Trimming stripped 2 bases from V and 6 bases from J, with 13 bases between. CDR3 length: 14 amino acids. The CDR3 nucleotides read TGTGCCAGCAGCGTCAGGGGTGGCCCGGATACGCAGTATTTT. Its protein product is CASSVRGGPDTQYF.

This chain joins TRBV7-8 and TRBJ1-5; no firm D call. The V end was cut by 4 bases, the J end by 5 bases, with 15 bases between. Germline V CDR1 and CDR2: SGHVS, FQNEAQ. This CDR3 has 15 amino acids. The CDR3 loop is CASSSFWEPDQPQHF. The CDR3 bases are TGTGCCAGCAGCTCATTTTGGGAGCCCGATCAGCCCCAGCATTTT.

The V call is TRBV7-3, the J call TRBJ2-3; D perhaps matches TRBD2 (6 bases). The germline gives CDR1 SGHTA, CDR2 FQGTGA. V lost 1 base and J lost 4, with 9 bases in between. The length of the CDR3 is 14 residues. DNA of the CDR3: TGTGCCAGCAGCTTAAGGTGGGGGGCAGATACGCAGTATTTT. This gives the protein CASSLRWGADTQYF.